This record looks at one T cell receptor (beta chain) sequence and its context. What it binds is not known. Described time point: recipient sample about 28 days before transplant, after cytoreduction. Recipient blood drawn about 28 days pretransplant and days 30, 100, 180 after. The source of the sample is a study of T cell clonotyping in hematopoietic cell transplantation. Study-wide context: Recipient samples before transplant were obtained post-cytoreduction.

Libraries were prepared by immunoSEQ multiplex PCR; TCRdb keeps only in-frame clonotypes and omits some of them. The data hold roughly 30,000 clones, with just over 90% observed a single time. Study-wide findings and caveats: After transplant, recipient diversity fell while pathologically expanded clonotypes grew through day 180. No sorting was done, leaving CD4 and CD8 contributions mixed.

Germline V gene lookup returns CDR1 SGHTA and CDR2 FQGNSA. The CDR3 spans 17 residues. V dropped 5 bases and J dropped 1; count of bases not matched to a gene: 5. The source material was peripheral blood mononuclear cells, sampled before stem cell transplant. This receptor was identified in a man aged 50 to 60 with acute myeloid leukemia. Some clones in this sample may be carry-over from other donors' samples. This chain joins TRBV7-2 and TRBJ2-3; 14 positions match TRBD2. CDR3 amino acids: CASSLGLAGGGTDTQYF. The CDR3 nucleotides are TGTGCCAGCAGCCTAGGACTAGCGGGAGGTGGCACAGATACGCAGTATTTT.